This TCR beta chain was documented in a study of T cells expressing NK-cell markers. Study-wide points: In a group of about 6 donors, dominant NKG2C+ clonotypes represented 1.0-7.0% of CD8+ T cells.

From the 5' RACE reads, TCRdb lists one entry per CDR3 protein and no DNA. The sample holds about 260,000 distinct CDR3 sequences. With regard to this clonotype: Its antigen remains unidentified.

Sequences were obtained from blood T cells: a sorted CD56 or NKG2C T cell subset, CD4+ or CD8+ T cells, or bulk PBMC T cells (not recorded which). This receptor was identified in a woman aged 18 to 75 in good health.

CDR3 protein: CSARWSGGPGDTQYF. The chain joins TRBV20-1 to TRBJ2-3; TCRdb lists TRBD2, though no DNA is available to test this call. The CDR3 covers 15 residues. CDR1 is DFQATT, CDR2 SNEGSKA, per germline (reference sequence).